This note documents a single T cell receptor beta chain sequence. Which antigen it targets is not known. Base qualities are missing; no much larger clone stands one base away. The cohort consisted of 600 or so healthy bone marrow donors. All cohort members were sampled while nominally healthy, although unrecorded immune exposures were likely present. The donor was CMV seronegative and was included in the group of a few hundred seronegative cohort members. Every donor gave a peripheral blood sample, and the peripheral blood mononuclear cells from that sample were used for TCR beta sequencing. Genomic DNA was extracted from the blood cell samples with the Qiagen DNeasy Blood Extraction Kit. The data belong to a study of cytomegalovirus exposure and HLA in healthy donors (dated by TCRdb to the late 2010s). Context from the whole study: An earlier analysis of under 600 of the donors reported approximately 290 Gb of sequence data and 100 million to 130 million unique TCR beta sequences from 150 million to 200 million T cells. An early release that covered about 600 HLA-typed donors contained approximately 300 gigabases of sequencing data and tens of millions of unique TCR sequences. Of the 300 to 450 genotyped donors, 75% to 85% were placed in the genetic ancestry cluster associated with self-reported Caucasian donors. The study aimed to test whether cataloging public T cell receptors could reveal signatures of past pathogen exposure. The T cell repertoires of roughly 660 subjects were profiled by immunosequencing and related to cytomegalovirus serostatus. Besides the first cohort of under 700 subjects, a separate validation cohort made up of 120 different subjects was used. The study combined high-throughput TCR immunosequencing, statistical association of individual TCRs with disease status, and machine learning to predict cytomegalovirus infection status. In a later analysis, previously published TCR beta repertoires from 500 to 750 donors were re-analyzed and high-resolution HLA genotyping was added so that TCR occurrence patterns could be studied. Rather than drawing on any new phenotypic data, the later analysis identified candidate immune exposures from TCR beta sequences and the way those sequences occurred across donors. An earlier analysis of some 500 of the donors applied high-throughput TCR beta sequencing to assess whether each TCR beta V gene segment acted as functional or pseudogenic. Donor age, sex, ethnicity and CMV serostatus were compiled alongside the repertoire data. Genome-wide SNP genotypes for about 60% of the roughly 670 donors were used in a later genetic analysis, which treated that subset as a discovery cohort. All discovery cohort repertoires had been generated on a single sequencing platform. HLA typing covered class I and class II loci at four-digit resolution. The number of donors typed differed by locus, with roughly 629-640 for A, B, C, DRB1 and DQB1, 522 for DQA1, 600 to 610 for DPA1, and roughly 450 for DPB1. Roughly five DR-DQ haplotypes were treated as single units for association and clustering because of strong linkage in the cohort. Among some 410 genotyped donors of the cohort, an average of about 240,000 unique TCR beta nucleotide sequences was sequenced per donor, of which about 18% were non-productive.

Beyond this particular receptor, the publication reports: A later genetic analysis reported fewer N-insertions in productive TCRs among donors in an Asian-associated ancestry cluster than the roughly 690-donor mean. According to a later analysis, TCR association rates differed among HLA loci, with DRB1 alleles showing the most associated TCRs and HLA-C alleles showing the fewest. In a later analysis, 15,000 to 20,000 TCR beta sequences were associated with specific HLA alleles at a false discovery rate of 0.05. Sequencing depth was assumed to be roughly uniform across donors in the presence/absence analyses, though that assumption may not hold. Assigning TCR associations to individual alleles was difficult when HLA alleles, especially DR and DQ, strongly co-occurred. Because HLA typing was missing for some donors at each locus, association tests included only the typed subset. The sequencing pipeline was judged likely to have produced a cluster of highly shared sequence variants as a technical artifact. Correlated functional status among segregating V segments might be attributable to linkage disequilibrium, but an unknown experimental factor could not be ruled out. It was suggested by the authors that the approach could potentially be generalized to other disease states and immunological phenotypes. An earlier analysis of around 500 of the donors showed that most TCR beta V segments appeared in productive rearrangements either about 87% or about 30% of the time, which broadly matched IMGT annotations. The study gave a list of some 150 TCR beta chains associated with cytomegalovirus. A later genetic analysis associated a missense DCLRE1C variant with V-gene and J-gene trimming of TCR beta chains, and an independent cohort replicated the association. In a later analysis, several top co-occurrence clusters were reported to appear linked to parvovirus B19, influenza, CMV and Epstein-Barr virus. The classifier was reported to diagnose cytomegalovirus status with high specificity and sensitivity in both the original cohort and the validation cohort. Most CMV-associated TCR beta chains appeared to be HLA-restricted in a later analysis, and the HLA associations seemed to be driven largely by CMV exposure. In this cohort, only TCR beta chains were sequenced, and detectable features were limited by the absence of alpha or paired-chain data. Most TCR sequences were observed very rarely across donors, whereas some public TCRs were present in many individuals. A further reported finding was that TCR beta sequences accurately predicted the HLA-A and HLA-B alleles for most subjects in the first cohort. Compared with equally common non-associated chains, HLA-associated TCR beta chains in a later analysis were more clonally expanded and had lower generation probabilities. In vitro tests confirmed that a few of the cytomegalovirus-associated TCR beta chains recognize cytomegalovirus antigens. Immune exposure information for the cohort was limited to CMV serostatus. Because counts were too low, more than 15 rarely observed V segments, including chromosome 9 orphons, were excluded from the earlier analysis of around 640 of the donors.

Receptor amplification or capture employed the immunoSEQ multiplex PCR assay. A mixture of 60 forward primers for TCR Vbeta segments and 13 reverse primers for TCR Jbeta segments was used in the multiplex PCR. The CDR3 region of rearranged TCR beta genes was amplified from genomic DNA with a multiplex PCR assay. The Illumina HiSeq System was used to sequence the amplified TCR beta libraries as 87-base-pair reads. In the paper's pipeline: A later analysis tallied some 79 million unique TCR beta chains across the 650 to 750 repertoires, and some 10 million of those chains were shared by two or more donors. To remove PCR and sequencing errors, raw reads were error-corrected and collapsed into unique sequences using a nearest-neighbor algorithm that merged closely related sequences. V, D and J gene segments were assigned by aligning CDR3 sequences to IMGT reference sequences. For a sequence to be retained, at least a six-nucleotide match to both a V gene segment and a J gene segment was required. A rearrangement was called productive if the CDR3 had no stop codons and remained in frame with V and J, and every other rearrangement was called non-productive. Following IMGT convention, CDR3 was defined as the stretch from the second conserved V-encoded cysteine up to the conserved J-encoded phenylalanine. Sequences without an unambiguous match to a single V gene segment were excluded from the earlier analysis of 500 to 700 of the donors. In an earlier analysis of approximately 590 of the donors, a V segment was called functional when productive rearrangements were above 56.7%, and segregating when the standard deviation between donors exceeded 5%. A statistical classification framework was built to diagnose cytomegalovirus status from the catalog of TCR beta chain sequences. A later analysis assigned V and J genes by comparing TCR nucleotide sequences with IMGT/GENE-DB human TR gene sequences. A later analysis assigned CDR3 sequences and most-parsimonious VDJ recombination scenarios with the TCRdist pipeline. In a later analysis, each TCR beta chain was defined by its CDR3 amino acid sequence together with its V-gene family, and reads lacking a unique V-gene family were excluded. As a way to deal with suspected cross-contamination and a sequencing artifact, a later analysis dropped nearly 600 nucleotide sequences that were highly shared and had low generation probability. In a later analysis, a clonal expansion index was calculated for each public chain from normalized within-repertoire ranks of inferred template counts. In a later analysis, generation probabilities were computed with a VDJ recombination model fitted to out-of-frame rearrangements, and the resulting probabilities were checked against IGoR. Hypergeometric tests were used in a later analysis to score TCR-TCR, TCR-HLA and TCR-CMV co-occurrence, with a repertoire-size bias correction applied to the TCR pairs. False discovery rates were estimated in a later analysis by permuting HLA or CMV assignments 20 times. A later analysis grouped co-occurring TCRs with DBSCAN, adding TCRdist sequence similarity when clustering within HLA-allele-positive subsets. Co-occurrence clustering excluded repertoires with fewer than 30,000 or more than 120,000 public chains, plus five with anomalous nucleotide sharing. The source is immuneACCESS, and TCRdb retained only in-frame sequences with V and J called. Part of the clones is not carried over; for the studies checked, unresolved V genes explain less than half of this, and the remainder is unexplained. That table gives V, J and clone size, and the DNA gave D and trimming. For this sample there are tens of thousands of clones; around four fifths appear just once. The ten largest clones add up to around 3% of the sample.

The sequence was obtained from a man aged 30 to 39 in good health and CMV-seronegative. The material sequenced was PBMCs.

CDR3 protein: CASSFWGANYGYTF. The DNA sequence is TGTGCCAGCAGCTTTTGGGGGGCTAACTATGGCTACACCTTC. The rearrangement combines TRBV7-2 with TRBJ1-2; the best D guess is TRBD1, with 5 bases matching. Looking up the germline V gene yields CDR1 SGHTA and CDR2 FQGNSA. V is pared back by 3 bases and J by 0 bases, with 8 bases lying between the germline termini. The CDR3 numbers 14 residues from cysteine through phenylalanine. Only the CDR3 portion is preserved as DNA: 42 bases, with reading frame beginning at the first base.